Below, 11 T cell receptor beta chains from the same sample are listed, as sequenced in a study of blood T cell repertoires in COVID-19. The data were produced by immunoSEQ multiplex PCR, yet TCRdb's version contains in-frame clones alone and is incomplete. Counted here are around 260,000 clones, approximately 86% occurring once; the ten biggest clones make up roughly 1.8%. The sequencing sample was made of peripheral blood. Source of these receptors: a man aged 25 to 40 with active or convalescent COVID-19.

In its sample, this clone was seen many times. V is TRBV21-1 and J is TRBJ2-7; TRBD1 is taken as the D call from the table, unchecked against the DNA. TRBV21-1 is designated a pseudogene. The CDR3 loop spans 14 amino acids. CDR3 sequence: CASSKAHRVHEQYF. CDR3 in DNA: TGTGCCAGCAGCAAAGCGCACAGGGTCCACGAGCAGTACTTC.

The genes are TRBV12-3 or TRBV12-4 and TRBJ1-3; tentatively, D is TRBD1 (6 bases). The CDR3 has 11 residues. The CDR3 DNA is TGTGGTACAGGGTCTGGAAACACCATATATTTT. This codes for CGTGSGNTIYF.

This clone was recorded once. J is TRBJ1-4 and V is TRBV6-5; D possibly corresponds to TRBD1 (6 bases). The germline V and J ends were trimmed by 5 bases and 8 bases, with 15 bases remaining between them. Germline V gene lookup returns CDR1 MNHEY and CDR2 SVGAGI. This CDR3 spans 14 amino acids. CDR3 DNA sequence: TGTGCCAGCAGTCCGACAGGTCGGGGCGAAAAACTGTTTTTT. Its protein product is CASSPTGRGEKLFF.

This clone has only one observation. The chain employs TRBV10-3 and TRBJ2-1; 7 nucleotides agree with TRBD2. The ends lost 8 bases at V and 2 bases at J; junction bases unmatched: 3. CDR1 is ENHRY, CDR2 SYGVKD, per germline. There are 13 residues in the CDR3. The CDR3 DNA sequence: TGTGCCATCGCGGGGGAGACCTACAATGAGCAGTTCTTC. It is translated as CAIAGETYNEQFF.

The chain couples TRBV4-1 to TRBJ1-5, with D possibly matching TRBD1 (5 bases). The CDR3 is 16 residues long. The germline V gene has CDR1 MGHRA and CDR2 YSYEKL. V lost 0 bases, J lost 1 base, and 10 bases lay in between. In nucleotides, the CDR3 is TGCGCCAGCAGCCAAGATCGCAGGGTAAGCAATCAGCCCCAGCATTTT. This gives the protein CASSQDRRVSNQPQHF.

The chain has TRBV5-6 and TRBJ1-1, with D tentatively TRBD1 (5 bases). V lost 2 bases and J lost 0, with 8 bases in between. Germline V CDR1 and CDR2: SGHDT, YYEEEE. CDR3 length: 14 amino acids. The CDR3 region has the DNA TGTGCCAGCAGCTTCCCAGGGCTGAACACTGAAGCTTTCTTT. Protein product: CASSFPGLNTEAFF.

This chain links TRBV20-1 with TRBJ1-4, with D tentatively TRBD1 (5 bases). The CDR3 consists of 15 residues. With 6 bases removed from V and 3 bases from J, the gap between germline ends came to 17 bases. Germline CDR1 is DFQATT and CDR2 is SNEGSKA (reference sequence). As DNA, the CDR3 is TGCAGTGCGAGTAGGGGTGCCACGGCTAATGAAAAACTGTTTTTT. Amino acids: CSASRGATANEKLFF.

This chain joins TRBV2 and TRBJ2-1; the D gene is possibly TRBD1 (5 bases). V lost 1 base and J 6 bases, leaving 7 bases between the germline ends. This CDR3 comprises 13 residues. Germline V CDR1 and CDR2: SNHLY, FYNNEI. The DNA of the CDR3 is TGTGCCAGCAGTGAAGAGGGGATCAATGAGCAGTTCTTC. Translated, it gives CASSEEGINEQFF.

A word on this clone: One junction end disagrees with the germline gene, perhaps due to a read error. V is TRBV27 and J is TRBJ1-2; D remains ambiguous. From germline, CDR1 is MNHEY and CDR2 SMNVEV (reference sequence). The CDR3 totals 13 residues. The CDR3 sequence: CASSSYEEAQLIF. The CDR3 DNA is TGTGCCAGCAGTAGCTACGAGGAAGCCCAGCTCATCTTC.

J is TRBJ2-7 and V is TRBV12-3 or TRBV12-4; 7 bases agree with TRBD2. V gave up 8 bases and J gave up 6 bases; unmatched junction bases: 7. The CDR3 runs 12 residues. The CDR3 reads CASGPTSFEQYF. DNA for the CDR3: TGTGCCAGCGGACCGACTAGCTTCGAGCAGTACTTC.

The chain joins TRBV3-1 (or the pseudogene TRBV3-2) to TRBJ2-7; D is unresolved. Trimming shortened V by 3 bases and J by 0 bases, and 12 bases separated the two germline ends. The germline gives CDR1 LGHDT, CDR2 YNNKEL (reference sequence). This CDR3 spans 15 amino acids. Here the CDR3 reads CASSQTPMSSYEQYF. DNA of the CDR3: TGTGCCAGCAGCCAGACACCCATGAGCTCCTACGAGCAGTACTTC.